This T cell receptor (beta chain) was identified in a study of blood T cell repertoires in COVID-19. Looking at the study overall: The United States, Italy and Spain supplied acute and convalescent COVID-19 samples.

CDR1 MGHDK and CDR2 SYGVNS come from the germline V gene. The germline V and J ends were trimmed by 6 bases and 3 bases, with 14 bases remaining between them. This CDR3 region has 14 residues. The data were produced by immunoSEQ multiplex PCR, yet TCRdb's version contains in-frame clones alone and is incomplete. Of approximately 210,000 clones listed, about 91% are singletons. This chain uses TRBV25-1 with TRBJ1-2, with D hard to call. Sequences were obtained from peripheral blood. This receptor was identified in a woman aged 40 to 49 with acute or convalescent COVID-19. The CDR3 nucleotides read TGTGCCAGCAGGTCAACGACTGAACACTATGGCTACACCTTC. It is translated as CASRSTTEHYGYTF.